These 6 T cell receptor beta chains were sequenced from one sample in a study of identical twins. TCRdb re-called the 5' RACE reads with MiXCR, one entry per CDR3 protein. The table has some 630,000 distinct CDR3 sequences, under 8.5% seen once. The same data also contributed to another study, on yellow fever vaccine responses in identical twins.

The sample consisted of PBMCs. All receptors derive from a woman aged 18-29 years in good health.

This rearrangement joins TRBV5-1 to TRBJ2-7, with 7 positions matching TRBD2. V dropped 0 bases and J dropped 2; count of bases not matched to a gene: 11. Germline loops: CDR1 SGHRS, CDR2 YFSETQ. This CDR3 is built from 17 residues. DNA of the CDR3: TGCGCCAGCAGCTTGGGATTCGGGGGGTCTATGGCCTACGAGCAGTACGTC. Its protein product is CASSLGFGGSMAYEQYV.

This clonotype has only a few counts. The rearrangement uses TRBV7-9 and TRBJ2-1; D may be TRBD2 (6 bases). The CDR3 totals 15 residues. Germline CDR1 reads SEHNR; CDR2 reads FQNEAQ (reference sequence). The V end lost 1 base, the J end lost 6 bases, and 13 bases lay between the germline ends. The CDR3 reads CASSLVGTSSNEQFF. Written as DNA, the CDR3 is TGTGCCAGCAGCTTAGTTGGTACTAGCTCCAATGAGCAGTTCTTC.

At least ten counts were recorded for this clonotype. This chain connects TRBV12-3 or TRBV12-4 to TRBJ1-3; the D is unclear. This CDR3 has 13 amino acids. Between the trimmed V and J ends, which lost 6 bases and 8 bases, there was a span of 14 bases. The CDR3 protein is CASRIRVKDTIYF. CDR3 DNA sequence: TGTGCCAGCAGGATTAGAGTTAAAGACACCATATATTTT.

The V gene is TRBV3-1, the J gene TRBJ1-1; D not resolved. The CDR3 is made up of 13 amino acids. Trimming shortened V by 2 bases and J by 5 bases, and 9 bases separated the two germline ends. The germline gives CDR1 LGHDT, CDR2 YNNKEL (reference sequence). The CDR3 is CASSQYGVTEAFF. The DNA for the CDR3 is TGTGCCAGCAGCCAATACGGGGTTACTGAAGCTTTCTTT.

This clonotype came up a few times. Relative to the germline gene, one junction end is altered; a read error may explain this. V and J are TRBV28 and TRBJ1-3; TRBD1 matches at 9 bases. In germline, CDR1 is MDHEN, CDR2 SYDVKM. CDR3 length equals 13 residues. Here the CDR3 reads CASSILQGADLDF. For the CDR3, the DNA is TGTGCCAGCAGTATCCTACAGGGGGCGGATCTGGATTTT.

Worth noting for this clonotype: The conserved phenylalanine or tryptophan is not found at the CDR3 terminus, so this likely reflects a read error. It is unclear where the CDR3 begins or ends on the DNA, so no DNA is shown, and the CDR3 is as TCRdb lists it. The CDR3: CASSLVQGVPVDL. The rearrangement links TRBV28 to TRBJ2-1; the listed D gene, TRBD1, was not tested against the DNA. The CDR3 length equals 13 residues, ends included. In germline, CDR1 is MDHEN, CDR2 SYDVKM.